These 2 T cell receptor beta chains were all obtained from the same sample, sequenced in a study of identical twins. TCRdb analysed the 5' RACE reads with MiXCR anew, one entry per CDR3 protein. The repertoire consists of over 250,000 distinct CDR3 sequences, with roughly 10% occurring once and the leading ten covering roughly 7%. The data were also submitted as part of a second study, on yellow fever vaccine responses in identical twins.

The sequencing sample was made of CD8+ T cells sorted from blood. The receptors come from a woman aged 18-29 years in good health.

A few counts support this clonotype. The V gene is TRBV19, the J gene TRBJ1-2, with unresolved D. Germline lookup yields CDR1 LNHDA and CDR2 SQIVND (reference sequence). The CDR3 runs to 12 residues. Deletions cut 5 bases from V and 8 bases from J, with 12 bases between. CDR3 in DNA: TGTGCCAGTAGTGGTTTCGGGTCCGGCTACACCTTC. Its protein is CASSGFGSGYTF.

The V call is TRBV4-1, the J call TRBJ2-7; tentative D call: TRBD1 (5 bases). V was pared by 1 base and J by 2 bases, with 12 bases between. The germline gives CDR1 MGHRA, CDR2 YSYEKL. The CDR3 is made up of 15 amino acids. The CDR3 DNA follows: TGCGCCAGCAGCCAAGTGAGTGAGACAGCCTACGAGCAGTACTTC. This encodes CASSQVSETAYEQYF.